What follows are 18 T cell receptor beta chains derived from one specimen sequenced in a study of regulatory T cells in long-lasting Graves disease. Both iRepertoire HTBI primers and Arm-PCR of CDR3 regions were used to build the TCR beta libraries. TCRdb redid the calling of the multiplex PCR reads with MiXCR, one entry per CDR3 protein. This table holds 250,000 or so distinct CDR3 sequences, roughly a fifth found once. Time point in this sample: newly diagnosed GD, antithyroid drugs for less than 3 months. The TCR library was made from RNA extracted from PBMCs. The material was peripheral blood mononuclear cells (PBMCs), obtained at new diagnosis, from a patient treated with antithyroid drugs. Source of these receptors: a female donor with Graves disease.

There are many counts of this clonotype. This chain links TRBV11-2 with TRBJ2-7, with 11 bases lining up with TRBD2. J gave up 6 bases and V 3 bases, and 16 bases lay outside the gene matches. The CDR3 is made up of 18 amino acids. CDR1 and CDR2 (germline): SGHAT, FQNNGV. This CDR3 is CASSLTPVLAGAFGEQYF. As DNA, the CDR3 is TGTGCCAGCAGCTTGACCCCGGTACTAGCGGGAGCTTTTGGCGAGCAGTACTTC.

About this clonotype itself: A much more abundant neighbour one base away suggests this may be a read error. The J gene is TRBJ2-5, the V gene TRBV2; D is possibly TRBD2 (6 bases). Deletions cut 6 bases from V and 5 bases from J, with 25 bases between. The CDR3 covers 17 residues. Germline CDR1 reads SNHLY; CDR2 reads FYNNEI. This chain's CDR3 is CASSSLGLATGRETQYF. CDR3 in DNA: TGTGCCAGCAGCTCGCTGGGGCTAGCGACCGGTCGGGAGACCCAGTACTTC. Variable domain in full (rest from reference TRBV2 and TRBJ2-5): EPEVTQTPSHQVTQMGQEVILRCVPISNHLYFYWYRQILGQKVEFLVSFYNNEISEKSEIFDDQFSVERPDGSNFTLKIRSTKLEDSAMYFCASSSLGLATGRETQYFGPGTRLLVL.

The sample holds a few counts of this clonotype. The chain is built from TRBV2 and TRBJ1-1; D is possibly TRBD1 (6 bases). V lost 8 bases to trimming and J lost 0 bases, with 10 bases between them. Germline assignment: CDR1 SNHLY and CDR2 FYNNEI. The CDR3 sequence is 13 residues long. CDR3 amino acids: CASHRDLNTEAFF. The CDR3 nucleotides are TGTGCCAGCCACAGGGACCTGAACACTGAAGCTTTCTTT. The full variable domain, its missing parts supplied by reference TRBV2 and TRBJ1-1, is EPEVTQTPSHQVTQMGQEVILRCVPISNHLYFYWYRQILGQKVEFLVSFYNNEISEKSEIFDDQFSVERPDGSNFTLKIRSTKLEDSAMYFCASHRDLNTEAFFGQGTRLTVV.

The chain links TRBV20-1 to TRBJ1-3, with D possibly matching TRBD1 (5 bases). Germline V lookup: CDR1 DFQATT, CDR2 SNEGSKA (reference sequence). The germline V and J ends were trimmed by 5 bases and 2 bases, with 10 bases remaining between them. The CDR3 is 13 amino acids. CDR3 DNA sequence: TGCAGTGCTGGACGGGGGGCTGGAAACACCATATATTTT. Translated: CSAGRGAGNTIYF.

In its sample, this clonotype was seen many times. CDR3 protein: CASSRQRGASDTQYF. In nucleotides, the CDR3 is TGCGCCAGCAGCCGTCAGCGGGGGGCATCAGATACGCAGTATTTT. The chain recombines TRBV5-1 with TRBJ2-3; 9 bases fit TRBD2. Germline-derived CDR1 and CDR2 are SGHRS and YFSETQ. Trimming at V came to 4 bases and at J to 4 bases, leaving 7 bases not matched to a gene. This CDR3 has 15 amino acids.

In its sample, this clonotype was seen many times. V is TRBV5-1 and J is TRBJ1-1; TRBD1 is a possible D gene (6 bases). Germline CDR1 reads SGHRS; CDR2 reads YFSETQ. With 1 base removed from V and 5 bases from J, the gap between germline ends came to 12 bases. This CDR3 contains 14 residues. The CDR3 DNA is TGCGCCAGCAGCTTGCGGGGGGGGCGAACTGAAGCTTTCTTT. Its translation is CASSLRGGRTEAFF.

This clonotype came up many times. V is TRBV20-1 and J is TRBJ1-5; a weak D match, TRBD1 (6 bases). The CDR3 consists of 14 residues. The germline V gene has CDR1 DFQATT and CDR2 SNEGSKA (reference sequence). Trimming stripped 3 bases from V and 4 bases from J, with 13 bases between. For the CDR3, the DNA is TGCAGTGCTAGGGGAGACAGGCTTAATCAGCCCCAGCATTTT. It is translated as CSARGDRLNQPQHF.

The table lists this clonotype with many counts. The chain links TRBV9 to TRBJ1-2; 9 bases map to TRBD1. The V segment lost 4 bases and the J segment 5 bases; nucleotides outside the gene matches: 12. Germline-derived CDR1 and CDR2 are SGDLS and YYNGEE. The CDR3 contains 16 residues. This CDR3 reads CASSPGDRANTYGYTF. The DNA of the CDR3 is TGTGCCAGCAGCCCGGGGGACAGGGCAAACACTTATGGCTACACCTTC.

Remarks on this clonotype: This sequence may be a read error, since a much larger clone differs from it by one base. The chain has TRBV7-6 and TRBJ1-2; no clear D gene. Germline assignment: CDR1 SGHVS and CDR2 FNYEAQ. This CDR3 is 12 amino acids long. V was cut by 8 bases and J by 2 bases, with 9 bases left in between. CDR3 loop: CASGHSNYGYTF. The CDR3 nucleotides are TGTGCCAGCGGCCATTCGAACTATGGCTACACCTTC.

The sample holds many counts of this clonotype. V gene TRBV20-1 combines with J gene TRBJ2-3, with TRBD2 identical over 10 bases. The CDR3 loop spans 13 amino acids. Germline-derived CDR1 and CDR2 are DFQATT and SNEGSKA (reference sequence). This chain's CDR3 is CRPSGGAVDTQYF. CDR3 bases: TGCAGACCGAGCGGGGGGGCCGTAGATACGCAGTATTTT.

This clonotype was detected many times. The CDR3 reads CASSEDSRGYFNEQFF. CDR3 sequence (DNA): TGTGCCAGCAGTGAAGACAGCAGGGGTTATTTCAATGAGCAGTTCTTC. The chain recombines TRBV2 with TRBJ2-1; maybe TRBD1 (6 bases). This CDR3 spans 16 amino acids. The V end lost 1 base, the J end lost 6 bases, and 16 bases lay between the germline ends. The V gene's germline CDR1 is SNHLY and CDR2 FYNNEI. Drawing the rest from reference TRBV2 and TRBJ2-1, the complete variable domain is EPEVTQTPSHQVTQMGQEVILRCVPISNHLYFYWYRQILGQKVEFLVSFYNNEISEKSEIFDDQFSVERPDGSNFTLKIRSTKLEDSAMYFCASSEDSRGYFNEQFFGPGTRLTVL.

This clonotype was seen ten or more times. The chain employs TRBV20-1 and TRBJ2-2; 8 bases line up with TRBD1. The V segment lost 4 bases and the J segment 5 bases; nucleotides outside the gene matches: 15. The length of the CDR3 is 17 residues. Germline V CDR1 and CDR2: DFQATT, SNEGSKA (reference sequence). The CDR3 is CSAMAGDWTGRTGELFF. DNA for the CDR3: TGCAGTGCTATGGCGGGTGACTGGACAGGGAGGACCGGGGAGCTGTTTTTT.

The table lists this clonotype with many counts. The CDR3 sequence: CASSERGQRTEAFF. The DNA of the CDR3 is TGTGCCAGCAGTGAAAGAGGACAGCGGACTGAAGCTTTCTTT. The V call is TRBV2, the J call TRBJ1-1; a weak D match, TRBD1 (6 bases). There are 14 residues in the CDR3. Per germline, CDR1 SNHLY and CDR2 FYNNEI. V was clipped by 2 bases and J by 5 bases, with 12 bases between them.

CDR3 bases: TGTGCCAGCAGATCTAGACTGGGTCGGGAGCAGTACTTC. Amino acid sequence: CASRSRLGREQYF. V and J are TRBV7-2 and TRBJ2-7; D gene ambiguous. Trimming shortened V by 6 bases and J by 7 bases, and 16 bases separated the two germline ends. The germline gives CDR1 SGHTA, CDR2 FQGNSA. The CDR3 runs to 13 residues.

This clonotype has a handful of counts. The rearrangement joins TRBV4-3 to TRBJ1-5; D perhaps matches TRBD1 (6 bases). V was pared by 0 bases and J by 7 bases, with 16 bases between. From germline, CDR1 is LGHNA and CDR2 YSLEER. The CDR3 extends over 16 amino acids. As DNA, the CDR3 is TGCGCCAGCAGCCAAGACGGGGGGCAGGGCCGACAGCCCCAGCATTTT. It yields the protein CASSQDGGQGRQPQHF.

The chain is built from TRBV6-2 or TRBV6-3 and TRBJ2-3; the match to TRBD2 covers 8 bases. Germline V lookup: CDR1 MNHEY, CDR2 SVGEGT. This CDR3 spans 17 amino acids. After removal of 0 bases from V and 5 bases from J, the junction contained 10 bases not matched to a gene. The CDR3 DNA reads as TGTGCCAGCAGTTACTCGAAAAACGGGGGGGCCTTAGATACGCAGTATTTT. It encodes CASSYSKNGGALDTQYF.

Turning to this clonotype: Since a far larger clone is one base different, this is likely a read error. The chain has TRBV7-8 and TRBJ2-1; 7 bases line up with TRBD2. The germline V gene has CDR1 SGHVS and CDR2 FQNEAQ. This CDR3 contains 15 residues. The CDR3 DNA follows: TGTGCCAGCAGCTCCGCCGGGGGGTCCTGCAATGAGCAGTTCTTC. It is translated as CASSSAGGSCNEQFF.

This clonotype has ten or more counts. The rearrangement uses TRBV5-1 and TRBJ2-1, with TRBD2 identical over 9 bases. The CDR3 extends over 15 amino acids. The J segment lost 6 bases and the V segment lost 4 bases, leaving 8 bases of the junction unmatched. Per germline, CDR1 SGHRS and CDR2 YFSETQ. The CDR3 sequence: CASSPGSGRSNEQFF. The CDR3 DNA reads as TGCGCCAGCAGCCCAGGGAGCGGGAGGAGCAATGAGCAGTTCTTC.